Shown below are 15 T cell receptor beta chains from a single sample sequenced in a study of cytomegalovirus exposure and HLA in healthy donors. Primers: 60 Vbeta forward and 13 Jbeta reverse. Produced via immunoSEQ multiplex PCR; TCRdb's table is partial and in-frame only. This sample yields 55,000 to 65,000 clones, of which approximately 80% are seen a single time; roughly 4% belongs to the top ten. The specimen sequenced was PBMCs. Receptors were obtained from a woman between 40 and 55 years old in good health and CMV-seronegative.

The V call is TRBV19, the J call TRBJ1-3, with D tentatively TRBD1 (5 bases). The length of the CDR3 is 16 residues. CDR1 is LNHDA, CDR2 SQIVND, per germline (reference sequence). V dropped 7 bases and J dropped 2 bases, with 18 bases sitting between them. CDR3 residues: CASTDAGGTAGNTIYF. For the CDR3, the DNA is TGTGCCAGTACGGACGCCGGGGGAACCGCTGGAAACACCATATATTTT.

This clone was counted between two and nine times. The rearrangement joins TRBV6-1 to TRBJ1-5, with D tentatively TRBD1 (5 bases). The V gene lost 0 bases and the J gene lost 4 bases, with 10 bases spanning the gap. This CDR3 contains 15 residues. Germline values: CDR1 MNHNS, CDR2 SASEGT. The CDR3 region is CASSEAPRANQPQHF. The DNA for the CDR3 is TGTGCCAGCAGTGAAGCGCCCAGGGCGAATCAGCCCCAGCATTTT.

The chain uses TRBV4-1 and TRBJ2-7; 7 positions agree with TRBD1. After removal of 4 bases from V and 3 bases from J, the junction contained 3 bases not matched to a gene. Germline V gene sequence: CDR1 MGHRA, CDR2 YSYEKL. The CDR3 consists of 13 residues. CDR3 nucleotide sequence: TGCGCCAGCAGCCCGGGACAGCTCTACGAGCAGTACTTC. Translating it yields CASSPGQLYEQYF.

The rearrangement uses TRBV7-6 and TRBJ1-1, with D tentatively TRBD1 (5 bases). Germline-derived CDR1 and CDR2 are SGHVS and FNYEAQ. With 2 bases removed from V and 1 base from J, the gap between germline ends came to 11 bases. The CDR3 runs 15 residues. The CDR3 protein is CASSLQGLPNTEAFF. CDR3 nucleotide sequence: TGTGCCAGCAGCTTACAGGGTTTACCGAACACTGAAGCTTTCTTT.

Only a few counts were recorded for this clone. The chain employs TRBV7-2 and TRBJ2-3; TRBD2 matches at 7 bases. J was trimmed by 2 bases and V by 5 bases; bases with no gene match: 7. Germline CDR1 SGHTA, CDR2 FQGNSA. The CDR3 totals 15 residues. The CDR3 bases are TGTGCCAGCAGCATCCTGGGAGGGTACACAGATACGCAGTATTTT. This sequence encodes CASSILGGYTDTQYF.

The chain is built from TRBV6-1 and TRBJ2-7; TRBD1 aligns across 9 bases. Germline V gene sequence: CDR1 MNHNS, CDR2 SASEGT. CDR3 length: 13 amino acids. Germline trimming cut 0 bases from V and 9 bases from J; bases unmatched to any gene: 3. CDR3 residues: CASSEAADRGQYF. Written as DNA, the CDR3 is TGTGCCAGCAGTGAAGCTGCGGACAGGGGGCAGTACTTC.

This clone appeared a few times. The chain joins TRBV6-1 to TRBJ2-1; 9 bases are a match to TRBD1. With 1 base clipped from V and 4 bases from J, the junction kept 8 bases outside the gene matches. The CDR3 sequence is 17 residues long. CDR1 and CDR2 from the germline V gene are MNHNS and SASEGT. CDR3 region: CASSEVSWDRVYNEQFF. In DNA, the CDR3 is TGTGCCAGCAGTGAAGTGTCCTGGGACAGGGTATACAATGAGCAGTTCTTC.

This clone has a handful of counts. The rearrangement uses TRBV5-1 and TRBJ1-2; D gene unclear. Per the germline V gene, CDR1 is SGHRS and CDR2 is YFSETQ. This CDR3 is built from 13 residues. Trimming removed 0 bases from V and 7 bases from J, with 10 bases in between. The CDR3 spells CASSLEKEGGYTF. Here the CDR3 DNA reads TGCGCCAGCAGCTTGGAGAAAGAGGGTGGCTACACCTTC.

The sample holds a few counts of this clone. The J gene is TRBJ2-3, the V gene TRBV15; TRBD1 matches 7 bases. The junction had 3 bases not matched to a gene; V was cut back by 1 base and J by 2 bases. Germline values: CDR1 LNHNV, CDR2 YYDKDF (reference sequence). This CDR3 has 15 residues. The CDR3 DNA reads TGTGCCACCAGCAGAGGACAGGGACACACAGATACGCAGTATTTT. Translation gives CATSRGQGHTDTQYF.

The rearrangement joins TRBV27 to TRBJ1-2; 7 nucleotides agree with TRBD1. Germline lookup yields CDR1 MNHEY and CDR2 SMNVEV (reference sequence). There are 14 residues in the CDR3. The J segment lost 4 bases and the V segment lost 6 bases, leaving 8 bases of the junction unmatched. CDR3: CASRRSGTVYGYTF. As DNA, the CDR3 is TGTGCCAGCAGGCGATCCGGGACAGTCTATGGCTACACCTTC.

This sequence joins TRBV2 and TRBJ2-1, with TRBD2 matching over 11 bases. Germline V gene sequence: CDR1 SNHLY, CDR2 FYNNEI. The CDR3 has 15 amino acids. Unmatched junction bases numbered 2, after V lost 1 base and J lost 6 bases. The CDR3 DNA is TGTGCCAGCAGTGAAGAGGGGACTAGCGGCAATGAGCAGTTCTTC. Its translation: CASSEEGTSGNEQFF.

The chain has TRBV28 and TRBJ2-2; 8 bases align to TRBD1. The V gene's germline CDR1 is MDHEN and CDR2 SYDVKM. This CDR3 is 15 amino acids long. V shed 5 bases, J shed 4 bases, and the junction held 6 bases outside the gene matches. The CDR3 nucleotides are TGTGCCAGCAGTGCCCCGACAGGGGTCACCGGGGAGCTGTTTTTT. It is translated as CASSAPTGVTGELFF.

The rearrangement uses TRBV28 and TRBJ1-2, with TRBD1 matching over 8 bases. Trimming at V came to 1 base and at J to 2 bases, leaving 6 bases not matched to a gene. CDR1 and CDR2 (germline): MDHEN, SYDVKM. The CDR3 is 16 residues long. The CDR3 region has the DNA TGTGCCAGCAGTTTATCGGCAGGGGGCAAGAACTATGGCTACACCTTC. Translation: CASSLSAGGKNYGYTF.

The table lists this clone with a count of one. CDR3 nucleotides: TGTGCCATCAGGTACTGGTTCCAGGACTCAGAAGGCTACGAGCAGTACTTC. Its translation is CAIRYWFQDSEGYEQYF. The chain is built from TRBV10-3 and TRBJ2-7, with D perhaps TRBD2 (5 bases). The CDR3 contains 17 residues. V shed 6 bases and J shed 3 bases, with 24 bases lying between them. CDR1 ENHRY and CDR2 SYGVKD come from the germline V gene.

The V and J genes are TRBV6-1 and TRBJ2-7; TRBD1 aligns across 8 bases. This CDR3 region has 13 residues. Germline CDR1 MNHNS, CDR2 SASEGT. J lost 5 bases, V lost 8 bases, and 8 bases had no gene match. The CDR3 DNA is TGTGCCAGCCAGGGACAGGTTACCAACGAGCAGTACTTC. Translating gives CASQGQVTNEQYF.